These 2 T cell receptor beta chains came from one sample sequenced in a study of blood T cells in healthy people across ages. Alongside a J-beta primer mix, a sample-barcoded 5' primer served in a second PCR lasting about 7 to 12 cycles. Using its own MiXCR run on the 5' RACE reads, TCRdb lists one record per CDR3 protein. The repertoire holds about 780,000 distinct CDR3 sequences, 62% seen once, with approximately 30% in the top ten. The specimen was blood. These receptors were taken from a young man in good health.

CDR3 sequence reads: CASSPGPQNEQFF. CDR3 DNA: TGTGCCAGCAGCCCCGGACCGCAGAATGAGCAGTTCTTC. The rearrangement links TRBV11-2 to TRBJ2-1, with D hard to call. V was cut by 5 bases and J by 7 bases, with 12 bases left in between. Germline values: CDR1 SGHAT, CDR2 FQNNGV. CDR3 length: 13 residues.

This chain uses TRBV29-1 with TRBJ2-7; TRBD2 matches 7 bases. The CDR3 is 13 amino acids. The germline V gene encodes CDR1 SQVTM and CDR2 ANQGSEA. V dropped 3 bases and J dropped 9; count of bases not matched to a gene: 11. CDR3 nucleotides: TGCAGCGTTGAGGCGCCTAGCGGCTACAGGCAGTACTTC. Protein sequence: CSVEAPSGYRQYF.